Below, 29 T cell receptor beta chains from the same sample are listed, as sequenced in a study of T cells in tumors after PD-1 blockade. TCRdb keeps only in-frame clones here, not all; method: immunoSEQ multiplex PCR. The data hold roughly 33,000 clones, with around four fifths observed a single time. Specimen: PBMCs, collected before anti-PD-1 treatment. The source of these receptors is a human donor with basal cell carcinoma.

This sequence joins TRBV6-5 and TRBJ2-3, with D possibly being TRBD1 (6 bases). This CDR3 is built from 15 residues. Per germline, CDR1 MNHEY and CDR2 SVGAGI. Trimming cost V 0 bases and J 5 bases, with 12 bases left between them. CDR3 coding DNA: TGTGCCAGCAGTTACTCGGACAGTCCAGGAGATACGCAGTATTTT. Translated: CASSYSDSPGDTQYF.

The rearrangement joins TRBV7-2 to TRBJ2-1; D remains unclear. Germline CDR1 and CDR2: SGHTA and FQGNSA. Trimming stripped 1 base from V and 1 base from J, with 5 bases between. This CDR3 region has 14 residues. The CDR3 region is CASSLEISYNEQFF. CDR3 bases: TGTGCCAGCAGCTTAGAGATTTCCTACAATGAGCAGTTCTTC. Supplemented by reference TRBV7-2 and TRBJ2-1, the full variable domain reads GAGVSQSPSNKVTEKGKDVELRCDPISGHTALYWYRQSLGQGLEFLIYFQGNSAPDKSGLPSDRFSAERTGGSVSTLTIQRTQQEDSAVYLCASSLEISYNEQFFGPGTRLTVL.

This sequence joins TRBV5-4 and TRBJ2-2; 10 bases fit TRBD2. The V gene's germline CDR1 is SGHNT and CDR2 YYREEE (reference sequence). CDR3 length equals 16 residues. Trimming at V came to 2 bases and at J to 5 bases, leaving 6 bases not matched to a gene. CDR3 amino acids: CASSFSPGLATGELFF. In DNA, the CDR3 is TGTGCCAGCAGCTTTTCCCCGGGACTAGCGACCGGGGAGCTGTTTTTT.

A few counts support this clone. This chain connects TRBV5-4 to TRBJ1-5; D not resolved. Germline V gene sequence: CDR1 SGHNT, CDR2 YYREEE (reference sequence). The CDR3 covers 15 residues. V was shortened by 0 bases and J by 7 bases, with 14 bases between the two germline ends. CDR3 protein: CASSLAGWRAQPQHF. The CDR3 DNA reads TGTGCCAGCAGCTTGGCGGGTTGGCGGGCCCAGCCCCAGCATTTT.

As DNA, the CDR3 is TGTGCCAGTAGCGGGACGGCCACCGGGGAGCTGTTTTTT. Amino acid sequence: CASSGTATGELFF. The gene calls are TRBV19 and TRBJ2-2; the D call may be TRBD1 or TRBD2 (5 bases each). With 6 bases removed from V and 4 bases from J, the gap between germline ends came to 9 bases. Per the germline V gene, CDR1 is LNHDA and CDR2 is SQIVND (reference sequence). The CDR3 totals 13 residues.

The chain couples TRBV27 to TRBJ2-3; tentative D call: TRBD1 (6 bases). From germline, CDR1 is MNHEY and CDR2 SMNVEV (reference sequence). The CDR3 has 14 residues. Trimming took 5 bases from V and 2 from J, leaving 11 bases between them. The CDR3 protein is CASSRQDNTDTQYF. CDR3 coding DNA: TGTGCCAGCAGTCGACAGGACAACACAGATACGCAGTATTTT.

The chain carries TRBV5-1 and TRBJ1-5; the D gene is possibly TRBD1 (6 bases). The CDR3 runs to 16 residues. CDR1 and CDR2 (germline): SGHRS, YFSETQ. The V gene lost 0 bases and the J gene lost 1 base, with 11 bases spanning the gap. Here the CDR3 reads CASSLDGGPSNQPQHF. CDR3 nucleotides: TGCGCCAGCAGCTTGGATGGGGGGCCGAGCAATCAGCCCCAGCATTTT.

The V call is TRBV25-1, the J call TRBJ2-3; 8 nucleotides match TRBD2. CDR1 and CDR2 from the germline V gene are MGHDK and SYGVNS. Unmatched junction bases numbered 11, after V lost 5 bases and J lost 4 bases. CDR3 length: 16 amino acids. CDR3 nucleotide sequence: TGTGCCAGCAGTAGCCCCCAAACTAGCGGTGCAGATACGCAGTATTTT. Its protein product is CASSSPQTSGADTQYF. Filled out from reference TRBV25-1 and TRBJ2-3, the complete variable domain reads EADIYQTPRYLVIGTGKKITLECSQTMGHDKMYWYQQDPGMELHLIHYSYGVNSTEKGDLSSESTVSRIRTEHFPLTLESARPSHTSQYLCASSSPQTSGADTQYFGPGTRLTVL.

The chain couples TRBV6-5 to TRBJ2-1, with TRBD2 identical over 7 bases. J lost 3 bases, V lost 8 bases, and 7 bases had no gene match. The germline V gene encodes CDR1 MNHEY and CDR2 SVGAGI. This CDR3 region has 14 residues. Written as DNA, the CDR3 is TGTGCCAGCGGGGAGGGGACGGACTACAATGAGCAGTTCTTC. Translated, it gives CASGEGTDYNEQFF.

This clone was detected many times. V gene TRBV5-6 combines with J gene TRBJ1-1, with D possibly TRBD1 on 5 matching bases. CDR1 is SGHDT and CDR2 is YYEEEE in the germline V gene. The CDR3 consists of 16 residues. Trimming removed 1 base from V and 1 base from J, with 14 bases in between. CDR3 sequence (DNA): TGTGCCAGCAGCTTGCCCGGCCTGGGGCAGAACACTGAAGCTTTCTTT. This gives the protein CASSLPGLGQNTEAFF.

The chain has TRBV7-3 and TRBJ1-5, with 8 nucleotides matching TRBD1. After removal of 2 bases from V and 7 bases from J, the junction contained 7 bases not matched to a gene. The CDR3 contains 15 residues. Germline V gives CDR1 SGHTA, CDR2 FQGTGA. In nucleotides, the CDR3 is TGTGCCAGCAGCTTAGTGGCAGGGGGCGGACAGCCCCAGCATTTT. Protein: CASSLVAGGGQPQHF.

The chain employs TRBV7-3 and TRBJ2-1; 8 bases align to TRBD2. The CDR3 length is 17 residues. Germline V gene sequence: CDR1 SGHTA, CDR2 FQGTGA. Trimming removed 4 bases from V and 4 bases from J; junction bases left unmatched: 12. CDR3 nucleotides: TGTGCCAGCAGCTCCGGAGGAGGAGCGGGAGAGTACAATGAGCAGTTCTTC. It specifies CASSSGGGAGEYNEQFF.

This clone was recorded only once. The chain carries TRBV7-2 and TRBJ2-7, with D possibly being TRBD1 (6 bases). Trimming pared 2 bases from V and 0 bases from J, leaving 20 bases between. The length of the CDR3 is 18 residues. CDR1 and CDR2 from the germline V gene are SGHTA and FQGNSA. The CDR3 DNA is TGTGCCAGCAGCTTATCCCCTACCAGGGGTCGGGGCTCCTACGAGCAGTACTTC. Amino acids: CASSLSPTRGRGSYEQYF.

CDR3 DNA: TGTGCCTGGAGACCCCCCGGGACAGGCTACAATGAGCAGTTCTTC. It yields the protein CAWRPPGTGYNEQFF. The chain has TRBV30 and TRBJ2-1, with TRBD1 matching over 8 bases. Looked up from germline, CDR1 is GTSNPN and CDR2 is SVGIG (reference sequence). Trimming took 3 bases from V and 3 from J; bases not matched to a gene: 7. This CDR3 has 15 amino acids.

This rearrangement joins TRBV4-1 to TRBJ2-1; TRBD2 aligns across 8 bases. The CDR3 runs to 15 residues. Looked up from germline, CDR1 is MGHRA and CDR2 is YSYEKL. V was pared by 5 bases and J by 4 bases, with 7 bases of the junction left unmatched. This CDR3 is CASSARGGPYNEQFF. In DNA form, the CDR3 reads TGCGCCAGCAGCGCACGGGGGGGCCCGTACAATGAGCAGTTCTTC.

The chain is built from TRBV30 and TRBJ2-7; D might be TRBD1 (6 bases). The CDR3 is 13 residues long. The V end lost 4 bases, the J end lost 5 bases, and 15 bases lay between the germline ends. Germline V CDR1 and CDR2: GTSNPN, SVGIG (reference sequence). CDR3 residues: CAWNRWDNHEQYF. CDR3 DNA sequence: TGTGCCTGGAATCGGTGGGACAATCACGAGCAGTACTTC.

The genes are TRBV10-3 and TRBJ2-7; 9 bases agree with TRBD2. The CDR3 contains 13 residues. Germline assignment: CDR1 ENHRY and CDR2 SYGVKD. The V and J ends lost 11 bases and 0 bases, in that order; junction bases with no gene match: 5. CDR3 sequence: CALQAGGSYEQYF. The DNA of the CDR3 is TGTGCCTTACAAGCGGGGGGCTCCTACGAGCAGTACTTC.

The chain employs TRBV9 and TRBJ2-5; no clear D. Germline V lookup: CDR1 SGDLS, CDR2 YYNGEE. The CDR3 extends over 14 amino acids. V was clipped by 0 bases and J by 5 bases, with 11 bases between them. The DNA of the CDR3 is TGTGCCAGCAGCGTAGGAAGGGCCCGGGAGACCCAGTACTTC. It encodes CASSVGRARETQYF.

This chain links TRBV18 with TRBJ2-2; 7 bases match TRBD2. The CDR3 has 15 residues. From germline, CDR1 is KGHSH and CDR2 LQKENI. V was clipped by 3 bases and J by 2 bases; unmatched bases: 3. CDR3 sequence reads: CASSPGGGNTGELFF. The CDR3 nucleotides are TGTGCCAGCTCACCGGGCGGGGGAAACACCGGGGAGCTGTTTTTT.

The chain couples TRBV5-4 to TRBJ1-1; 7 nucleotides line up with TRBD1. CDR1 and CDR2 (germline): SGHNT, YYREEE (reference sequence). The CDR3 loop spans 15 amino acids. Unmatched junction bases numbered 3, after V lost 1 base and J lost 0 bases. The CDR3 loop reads CASSLPGQMNTEAFF. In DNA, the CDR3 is TGTGCCAGCAGCTTGCCGGGACAGATGAACACTGAAGCTTTCTTT. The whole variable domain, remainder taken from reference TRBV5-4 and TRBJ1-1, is ETGVTQSPTHLIKTRGQQVTLRCSSQSGHNTVSWYQQALGQGPQFIFQYYREEENGRGNFPPRFSGLQFPNYSSELNVNALELDDSALYLCASSLPGQMNTEAFFGQGTRLTVV.

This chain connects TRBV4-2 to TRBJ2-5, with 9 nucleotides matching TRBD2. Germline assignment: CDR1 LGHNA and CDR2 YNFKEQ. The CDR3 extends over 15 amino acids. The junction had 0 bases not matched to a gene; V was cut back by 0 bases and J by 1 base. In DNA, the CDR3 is TGTGCCAGCAGCCAAGAGCGGGGGGGCCAAGAGACCCAGTACTTC. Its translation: CASSQERGGQETQYF.

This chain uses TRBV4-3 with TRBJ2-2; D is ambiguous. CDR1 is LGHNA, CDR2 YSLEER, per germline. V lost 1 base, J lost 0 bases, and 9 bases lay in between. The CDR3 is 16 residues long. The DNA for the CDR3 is TGCGCCAGCAGCCAAGGAGTAGGGTCGAACACCGGGGAGCTGTTTTTT. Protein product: CASSQGVGSNTGELFF.

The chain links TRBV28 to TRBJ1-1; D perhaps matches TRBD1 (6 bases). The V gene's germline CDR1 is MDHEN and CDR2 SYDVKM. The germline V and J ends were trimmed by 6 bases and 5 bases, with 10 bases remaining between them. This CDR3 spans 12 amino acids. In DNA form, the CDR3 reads TGTGCCAGCAGGGGGGGGCGGACTGAAGCTTTCTTT. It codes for CASRGGRTEAFF.

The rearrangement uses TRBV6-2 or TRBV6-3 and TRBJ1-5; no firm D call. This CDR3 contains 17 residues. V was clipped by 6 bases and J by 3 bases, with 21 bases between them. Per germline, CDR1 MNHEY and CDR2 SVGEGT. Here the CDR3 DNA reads TGTGCCAGCAGCTCCGCAGAGGACGAGATCCTCAATCAGCCCCAGCATTTT. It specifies CASSSAEDEILNQPQHF.

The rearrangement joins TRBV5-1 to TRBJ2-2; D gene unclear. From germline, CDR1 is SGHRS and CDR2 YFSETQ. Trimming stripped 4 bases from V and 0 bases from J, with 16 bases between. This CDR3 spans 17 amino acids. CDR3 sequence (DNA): TGCGCCAGCAGCCTAGGGCCGGGCACTACGAACACCGGGGAGCTGTTTTTT. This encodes CASSLGPGTTNTGELFF.

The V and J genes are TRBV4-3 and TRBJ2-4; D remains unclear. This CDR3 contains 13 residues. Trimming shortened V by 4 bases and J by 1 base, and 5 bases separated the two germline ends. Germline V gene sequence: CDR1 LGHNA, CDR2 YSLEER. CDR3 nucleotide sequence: TGCGCCAGCAGCCCCGGGGCCAAAAACATTCAGTACTTC. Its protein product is CASSPGAKNIQYF.

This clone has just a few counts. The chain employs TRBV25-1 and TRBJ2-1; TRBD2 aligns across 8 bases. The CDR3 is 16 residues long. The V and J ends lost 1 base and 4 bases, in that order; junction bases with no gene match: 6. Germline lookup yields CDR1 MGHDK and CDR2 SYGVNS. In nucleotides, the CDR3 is TGTGCCAGCAGTGAATCCCGCCTAGCGGGTTACAATGAGCAGTTCTTC. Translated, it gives CASSESRLAGYNEQFF. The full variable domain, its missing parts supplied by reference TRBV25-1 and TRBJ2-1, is EADIYQTPRYLVIGTGKKITLECSQTMGHDKMYWYQQDPGMELHLIHYSYGVNSTEKGDLSSESTVSRIRTEHFPLTLESARPSHTSQYLCASSESRLAGYNEQFFGPGTRLTVL.

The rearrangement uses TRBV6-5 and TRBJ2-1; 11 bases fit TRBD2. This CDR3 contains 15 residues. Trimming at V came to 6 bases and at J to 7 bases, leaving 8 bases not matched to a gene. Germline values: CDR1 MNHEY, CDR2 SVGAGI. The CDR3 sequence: CASSDLAGGVNEQFF. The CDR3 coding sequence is TGTGCCAGCAGCGATTTAGCGGGAGGGGTAAATGAGCAGTTCTTC.

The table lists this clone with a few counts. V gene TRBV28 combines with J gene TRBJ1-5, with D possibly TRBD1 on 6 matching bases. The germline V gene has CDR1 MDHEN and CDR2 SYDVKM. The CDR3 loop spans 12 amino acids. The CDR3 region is CGCQGSGQPQHF. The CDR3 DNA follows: TGTGGCTGCCAGGGGTCGGGCCAGCCCCAGCATTTT.